These 29 T cell receptor beta chains originate from one sample sequenced in a study of blood T cell repertoires in COVID-19. The method was immunoSEQ multiplex PCR; TCRdb's version includes in-frame clones alone and lacks a portion of them. The table has approximately 90,000 clones, roughly 82% seen once. Source material: peripheral blood. These receptors originate from a man aged 55 to 70 with acute or convalescent COVID-19.

In this sample, this clone turned up once. V usage is TRBV28 and J usage is TRBJ2-3; TRBD1 matches 7 bases. The germline V gene encodes CDR1 MDHEN and CDR2 SYDVKM. The CDR3 runs to 15 residues. Germline trimming cut 6 bases from V and 2 bases from J; bases unmatched to any gene: 8. CDR3 loop: CASRGTVPNTDTQYF. The CDR3 bases are TGTGCCAGCAGAGGGACAGTCCCTAACACAGATACGCAGTATTTT.

The genes are TRBV27 and TRBJ2-3; a possible D gene is TRBD1 (6 bases). Germline loops: CDR1 MNHEY, CDR2 SMNVEV (reference sequence). This CDR3 has 14 amino acids. With 6 bases removed from V and 1 base from J, the gap between germline ends came to 11 bases. The CDR3 spells CASRPGHRTDTQYF. The CDR3 DNA follows: TGTGCCAGCAGGCCGGGACACCGCACAGATACGCAGTATTTT.

This clone appeared a few times. The V call is TRBV28, the J call TRBJ1-2; 10 bases are shared with TRBD1. CDR1 and CDR2 (germline): MDHEN, SYDVKM. The CDR3 sequence is 13 residues long. J was trimmed by 4 bases and V by 8 bases; bases with no gene match: 4. CDR3 in amino acids: CASVGDRGYGYTF. In nucleotides, the CDR3 is TGTGCCAGCGTAGGGGACAGGGGCTATGGCTACACCTTC.

The gene calls are TRBV5-4 and TRBJ1-1; possible D gene TRBD1, 5 bases. The CDR3 has 14 residues. The germline V gene has CDR1 SGHNT and CDR2 YYREEE (reference sequence). V dropped 0 bases and J dropped 0 bases, with 6 bases sitting between them. DNA for the CDR3: TGTGCCAGCAGCTTGGAGACAGTGAACACTGAAGCTTTCTTT. It yields the protein CASSLETVNTEAFF.

The chain employs TRBV3-1 (or the pseudogene TRBV3-2) and TRBJ2-7, with TRBD2 as a possible D gene (5 bases). This CDR3 spans 13 amino acids. V dropped 4 bases and J dropped 4 bases, with 11 bases sitting between them. Germline CDR1 is LGHDT and CDR2 is YNNKEL (reference sequence). CDR3 in amino acids: CASSRTRFYEQYF. The DNA of the CDR3 is TGTGCCAGCAGCCGTACTAGGTTTTACGAGCAGTACTTC.

This chain joins TRBV29-1 and TRBJ1-1; a weak D match, TRBD1 (6 bases). The CDR3 has 16 residues. V lost 7 bases and J 0 bases, leaving 21 bases between the germline ends. Germline CDR1 SQVTM, CDR2 ANQGSEA. This CDR3 is CSASRGRGGLNTEAFF. CDR3 coding DNA: TGCAGCGCCTCCAGGGGTCGAGGGGGACTGAACACTGAAGCTTTCTTT.

The gene calls are TRBV6-1 and TRBJ2-1; 8 nucleotides line up with TRBD2. V gave up 4 bases and J gave up 3 bases; unmatched junction bases: 14. Germline CDR1 MNHNS, CDR2 SASEGT. The CDR3 contains 18 residues. For the CDR3, the DNA is TGTGCCAGCAGTGTGCGGAGACTAGCGAAATCATTCTACAATGAGCAGTTCTTC. It is translated as CASSVRRLAKSFYNEQFF.

The V and J genes are TRBV7-2 and TRBJ2-2, with D perhaps matching TRBD2 (6 bases). The ends were cut back, 3 bases at V and 4 bases at J, with 18 bases in the middle. This CDR3 spans 17 amino acids. Germline V lookup: CDR1 SGHTA, CDR2 FQGNSA. As DNA, the CDR3 is TGTGCCAGCAGCTTTGGTGCTTGGGGGGTCGGCACCGGGGAGCTGTTTTTT. Its translation is CASSFGAWGVGTGELFF.

The CDR3 sequence: CATSRDSTNNQPQHF. The CDR3 coding sequence is TGTGCCACCAGCAGAGATAGCACGAACAATCAGCCCCAGCATTTT. The genes are TRBV15 and TRBJ1-5; D is ambiguous. This CDR3 region has 15 residues. Germline-derived CDR1 and CDR2 are LNHNV and YYDKDF (reference sequence). V gave up 0 bases and J gave up 3 bases, with 9 bases separating them.

CDR3 sequence (DNA): TGCGCCAGCAGCTTGGCGGGGGGGGAAGGTCAAGAGACCCAGTACTTC. Encoded protein: CASSLAGGEGQETQYF. The chain is built from TRBV5-1 and TRBJ2-5, with 8 nucleotides matching TRBD2. There are 16 residues in the CDR3. V lost 0 bases to trimming and J lost 2 bases; unmatched junction nucleotides: 6. Germline loops: CDR1 SGHRS, CDR2 YFSETQ.

The gene calls are TRBV6-5 and TRBJ2-2; D is possibly TRBD1 (5 bases). The CDR3 has 13 amino acids. CDR1 and CDR2 (germline): MNHEY, SVGAGI. V was clipped by 6 bases and J by 9 bases, with 14 bases between them. This chain's CDR3 is CASSPVWGRELFF. DNA of the CDR3: TGTGCCAGCAGCCCCGTTTGGGGCCGGGAGCTGTTTTTT.

This chain's CDR3 is CASRARGNGDYGYTF. CDR3 nucleotides: TGTGCCAGCAGAGCCCGGGGTAATGGCGACTATGGCTACACCTTC. The chain is built from TRBV3-1 (or the pseudogene TRBV3-2) and TRBJ1-2, with D unclear. Germline V gene sequence: CDR1 LGHDT, CDR2 YNNKEL (reference sequence). V shed 6 bases and J shed 3 bases, with 17 bases lying between them. The CDR3 is 15 amino acids.

The genes are TRBV2 and TRBJ2-7; D gene uncertain. Germline CDR1 and CDR2: SNHLY and FYNNEI. The CDR3 consists of 12 residues. Trimming cost V 3 bases and J 8 bases, with 11 bases left between them. CDR3 protein: CASSERRLQQYV. The CDR3 DNA is TGTGCCAGCAGTGAGCGCCGTTTACAGCAGTACGTC.

The gene calls are TRBV28 and TRBJ2-7; 7 nucleotides line up with TRBD1. CDR1 and CDR2 (germline): MDHEN, SYDVKM. CDR3 length: 15 amino acids. Trimming cost V 5 bases and J 6 bases; bases outside gene matches: 13. The CDR3 bases are TGTGCCAGCAGTCCCTTAGCAGGGGGTTTTGGCGAGCAGTACTTC. Translating gives CASSPLAGGFGEQYF.

The chain employs TRBV9 and TRBJ2-1; 8 bases align to TRBD2. CDR1 SGDLS and CDR2 YYNGEE come from the germline V gene. V lost 0 bases to trimming and J lost 9 bases; unmatched junction nucleotides: 8. This CDR3 is built from 15 residues. The CDR3 region is CASSVDPAGEGEQFF. In DNA form, the CDR3 reads TGTGCCAGCAGCGTAGATCCAGCGGGGGAAGGTGAGCAGTTCTTC.

The chain employs TRBV6-5 and TRBJ1-2; TRBD1 aligns across 12 bases. Germline loops: CDR1 MNHEY, CDR2 SVGAGI. V was clipped by 5 bases and J by 8 bases; unmatched bases: 9. This CDR3 spans 15 amino acids. CDR3 sequence: CASSRDRGLGLGYTF. CDR3 in DNA: TGTGCCAGCAGTAGGGACAGGGGGCTGGGGCTCGGCTACACCTTC.

This clone appeared once. For the CDR3, the DNA is TGTGCCAGCAGCCCTCAGGGTTCGGGGGGTGAAGCTTTCTTT. Its protein product is CASSPQGSGGEAFF. The chain carries TRBV7-2 and TRBJ1-1, with a possible D match to TRBD1 (5 bases). The CDR3 runs 14 residues. Deletions cut 5 bases from V and 7 bases from J, with 17 bases between. The germline V gene has CDR1 SGHTA and CDR2 FQGNSA.

The chain employs TRBV9 and TRBJ1-1; D is perhaps TRBD1 (6 bases). Trimming took 5 bases from V and 4 from J, leaving 18 bases between them. Germline lookup yields CDR1 SGDLS and CDR2 YYNGEE. The CDR3 consists of 15 residues. Here the CDR3 reads CASSDRMGAVTEAFF. DNA for the CDR3: TGTGCCAGCAGTGACCGCATGGGGGCAGTCACTGAAGCTTTCTTT.

This rearrangement joins TRBV3-1 (or the pseudogene TRBV3-2) to TRBJ1-5; the match to TRBD1 covers 7 bases. V shed 0 bases and J 9 bases; nucleotides not matched to a gene: 8. The CDR3 is made up of 15 amino acids. The germline V gene encodes CDR1 LGHDT and CDR2 YNNKEL (reference sequence). As DNA, the CDR3 is TGTGCCAGCAGCCAAGATCAGGGGGGTCCGAGGCCCCAGCATTTT. Translation: CASSQDQGGPRPQHF.

This clone has just a few counts. The chain combines TRBV28 with TRBJ1-3; a weak D match, TRBD1 (6 bases). CDR1 is MDHEN and CDR2 is SYDVKM in the germline V gene. CDR3 length equals 15 residues. V was cut by 2 bases and J by 4 bases, with 12 bases left in between. The CDR3 loop is CASSLIGQIGNTIYF. For the CDR3, the DNA is TGTGCCAGCAGTTTAATTGGACAGATAGGAAACACCATATATTTT.

The rearrangement uses TRBV3-1 (or the pseudogene TRBV3-2) and TRBJ2-5; TRBD2 matches 7 bases. This CDR3 region has 14 residues. Germline CDR1 is LGHDT and CDR2 is YNNKEL (reference sequence). The ends lost 0 bases at V and 13 bases at J; junction bases unmatched: 11. CDR3 coding DNA: TGTGCCAGCAGCCAAGAATCGCGTAGCGGGTCCATGTACTTC. Translating it yields CASSQESRSGSMYF.

This clone was recorded a few times. V is TRBV11-3 and J is TRBJ2-2, with 9 bases identical to TRBD2. The CDR3 consists of 17 residues. The ends lost 3 bases at V and 2 bases at J; junction bases unmatched: 7. Germline CDR1 is SGHNT and CDR2 is YENEEA. Written as DNA, the CDR3 is TGTGCCAGCAGCTTTGTAGGGCTAGCGGGAAACACCGGGGAGCTGTTTTTT. It specifies CASSFVGLAGNTGELFF.

The CDR3 DNA reads as TGCGCCAGCAGCCAGGACAGCTTACGCACAGATACGCAGTATTTT. Protein sequence: CASSQDSLRTDTQYF. V gene TRBV4-3 combines with J gene TRBJ2-3; D is possibly TRBD1 (6 bases). Trimming took 3 bases from V and 1 from J, leaving 11 bases between them. The germline gives CDR1 LGHNA, CDR2 YSLEER. The CDR3 loop spans 15 amino acids.

The CDR3 reads CASSISQGADTQYF. The CDR3 region has the DNA TGTGCCAGTAGTATAAGTCAGGGCGCAGATACGCAGTATTTT. The chain combines TRBV19 with TRBJ2-3; maybe TRBD1 (5 bases). Trimming left V 2 bases short and J 4 bases short, with 10 bases between. Germline V gene sequence: CDR1 LNHDA, CDR2 SQIVND (reference sequence). The CDR3 has 14 amino acids.

This clone appeared many times. The chain recombines TRBV9 with TRBJ1-2, with TRBD1 as a possible D gene (6 bases). V was clipped by 0 bases and J by 6 bases, with 18 bases between them. The CDR3 has 16 amino acids. Germline CDR1 and CDR2: SGDLS and YYNGEE. CDR3 residues: CASSVGFLGTRDGYTF. CDR3 coding DNA: TGTGCCAGCAGCGTAGGGTTCCTGGGGACAAGGGATGGCTACACCTTC.

The chain recombines TRBV25-1 with TRBJ1-2; 9 bases align to TRBD1. V lost 6 bases and J lost 3; bases outside the gene matches: 8. From germline, CDR1 is MGHDK and CDR2 SYGVNS. This CDR3 is built from 15 residues. The CDR3 reads CASSNRGLGDYGYTF. CDR3 bases: TGTGCCAGCAGCAACAGGGGGCTTGGGGACTATGGCTACACCTTC.

The V gene is TRBV6-6, the J gene TRBJ1-5; D uncertain. V was clipped by 6 bases and J by 10 bases, with 13 bases between them. CDR3 length equals 12 residues. Germline-derived CDR1 and CDR2 are MNHNY and SVGAGI (reference sequence). The CDR3 loop reads CASSPGEIPQHF. In DNA form, the CDR3 reads TGTGCCAGCAGCCCTGGAGAGATCCCCCAGCATTTT.

The chain recombines TRBV28 with TRBJ2-4; 9 positions match TRBD1. The ends lost 6 bases at V and 7 bases at J; junction bases unmatched: 4. The CDR3 is made up of 13 amino acids. Germline CDR1 reads MDHEN; CDR2 reads SYDVKM. CDR3 coding DNA: TGTGCCAGCAGACAGGGGGCCTTGAACATTCAGTACTTC. This encodes CASRQGALNIQYF.

CDR3 sequence: CASSRSRQGRETQYF. The CDR3, as DNA: TGCGCCAGCAGCCGTTCGAGACAGGGTAGGGAGACCCAGTACTTC. J is TRBJ2-5 and V is TRBV4-3, with 7 nucleotides matching TRBD1. Unmatched junction bases numbered 10, after V lost 4 bases and J lost 5 bases. CDR3 length: 15 residues. CDR1 is LGHNA and CDR2 is YSLEER in the germline V gene.